This T cell receptor (beta chain) was identified during a study of T cells in localized non-small cell lung cancer. Whole-study findings and limits: Longer overall survival associated with higher blood T cell density; shorter survival with higher adjacent-lung clonality. Adjacent lung held a median roughly 50 of the top 100 tumor clones.

Germline CDR1 is SGHRS and CDR2 is YFSETQ. Trimming cost V 3 bases and J 9 bases, with 20 bases left between them. The CDR3 is 15 residues long. A word on this clone: Its antigen is still unknown.

Generated by immunoSEQ multiplex PCR, the TCRdb table keeps only in-frame clones and is missing some. The sample has 48,000 or so clones, approximately 77% seen once; the top ten hold around 17%. The sequence derives from a man between 40 and 75 years old with stage I squamous cell lung carcinoma. Sequences were derived from peripheral blood, sampled before any cancer treatment. This chain uses TRBV5-1 with TRBJ2-3; D may be TRBD1 (6 bases). The CDR3 nucleotides are TGCGCCAGCAGCTCCCCTTCTGGGGGCTCGGAAACGCAGTATTTT. It translates to CASSSPSGGSETQYF.